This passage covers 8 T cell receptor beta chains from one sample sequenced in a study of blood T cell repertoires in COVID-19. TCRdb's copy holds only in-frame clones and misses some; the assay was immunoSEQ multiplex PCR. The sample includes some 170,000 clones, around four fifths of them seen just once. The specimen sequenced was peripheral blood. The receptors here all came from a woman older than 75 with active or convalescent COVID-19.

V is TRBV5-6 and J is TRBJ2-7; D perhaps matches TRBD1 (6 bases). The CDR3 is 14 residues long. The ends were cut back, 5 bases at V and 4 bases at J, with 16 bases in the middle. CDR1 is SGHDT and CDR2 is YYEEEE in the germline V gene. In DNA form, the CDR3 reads TGTGCCAGCAGTCCACTTGGGACACGATACGAGCAGTACTTC. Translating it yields CASSPLGTRYEQYF.

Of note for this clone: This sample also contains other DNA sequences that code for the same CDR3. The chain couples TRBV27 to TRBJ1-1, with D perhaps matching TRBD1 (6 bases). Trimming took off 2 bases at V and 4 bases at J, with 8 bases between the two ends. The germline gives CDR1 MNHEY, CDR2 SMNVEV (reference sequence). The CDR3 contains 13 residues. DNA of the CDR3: TGTGCCAGCAGTTTAAGGGGGGGCACTGAAGCTTTCTTT. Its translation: CASSLRGGTEAFF.

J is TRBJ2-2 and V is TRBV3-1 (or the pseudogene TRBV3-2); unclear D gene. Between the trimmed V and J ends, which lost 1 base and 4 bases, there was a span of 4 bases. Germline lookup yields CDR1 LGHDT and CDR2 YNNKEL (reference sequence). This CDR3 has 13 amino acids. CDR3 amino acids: CASSQGGTGELFF. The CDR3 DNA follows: TGTGCCAGCAGCCAAGGAGGCACCGGGGAGCTGTTTTTT.

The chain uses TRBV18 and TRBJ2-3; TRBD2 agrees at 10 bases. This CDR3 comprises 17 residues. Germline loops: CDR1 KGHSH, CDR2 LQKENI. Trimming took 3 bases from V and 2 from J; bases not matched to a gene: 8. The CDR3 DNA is TGTGCCAGCTCACCTAAGAGAAGCGGGGGGGCCACAGATACGCAGTATTTT. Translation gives CASSPKRSGGATDTQYF.

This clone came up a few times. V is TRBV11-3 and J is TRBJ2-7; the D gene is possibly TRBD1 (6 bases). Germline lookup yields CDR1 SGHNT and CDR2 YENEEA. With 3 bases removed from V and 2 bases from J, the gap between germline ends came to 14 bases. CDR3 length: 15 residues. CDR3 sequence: CASSLGAGTTYEQYF. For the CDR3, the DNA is TGTGCCAGCAGCTTGGGGGCAGGGACAACCTACGAGCAGTACTTC.

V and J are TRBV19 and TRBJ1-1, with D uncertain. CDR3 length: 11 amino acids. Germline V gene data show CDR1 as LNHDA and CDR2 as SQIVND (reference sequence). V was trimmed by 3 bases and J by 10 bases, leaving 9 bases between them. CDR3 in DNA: TGTGCCAGTAGTATGGGCGGGTCAGCTTTCTTT. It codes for CASSMGGSAFF. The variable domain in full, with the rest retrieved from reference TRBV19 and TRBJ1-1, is DGGITQSPKYLFRKEGQNVTLSCEQNLNHDAMYWYRQDPGQGLRLIYYSQIVNDFQKGDIAEGYSVSREKKESFPLTVTSAQKNPTAFYLCASSMGGSAFFGQGTRLTVV.

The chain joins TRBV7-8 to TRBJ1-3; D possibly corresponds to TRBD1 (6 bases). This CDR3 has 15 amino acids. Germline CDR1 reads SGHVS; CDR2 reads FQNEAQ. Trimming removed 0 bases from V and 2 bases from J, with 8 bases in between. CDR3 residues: CASSLAGTPGNTIYF. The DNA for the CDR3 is TGTGCCAGCAGCTTAGCTGGGACACCTGGAAACACCATATATTTT. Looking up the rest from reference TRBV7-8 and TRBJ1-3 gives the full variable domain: GAGVSQSPRYKVAKRGQDVALRCDPISGHVSLFWYQQALGQGPEFLTYFQNEAQLDKSGLPSDRFFAERPEGSVSTLKIQRTQQEDSAVYLCASSLAGTPGNTIYFGEGSWLTVV.

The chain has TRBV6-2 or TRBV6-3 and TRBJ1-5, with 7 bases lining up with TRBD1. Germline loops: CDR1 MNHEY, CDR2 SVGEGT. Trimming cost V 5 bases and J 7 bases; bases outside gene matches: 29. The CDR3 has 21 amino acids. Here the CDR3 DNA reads TGTGCCAGCAGTCCACTACCCCGGACAGGCCCAAAGGGGTGGGTAATGCAGCCCCAGCATTTT. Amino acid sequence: CASSPLPRTGPKGWVMQPQHF.